This T cell receptor (beta chain) was identified during a study of blood T cells in healthy people across ages. The extraction recovered at least 5.5 micrograms of total RNA per sample. The V gene's germline CDR1 is SNHLY and CDR2 FYNNEI. The CDR3 has 14 amino acids. Trimming removed 8 bases from V and 1 base from J; junction bases left unmatched: 3. PCR was performed a second time for about 7 to 12 cycles using a sample-barcoded 5' primer and a J-beta primer mix. TCRdb processed the 5' RACE reads anew with MiXCR; each CDR3 protein has one entry. The profile shows 700,000 or so distinct CDR3 sequences, roughly 20% of them singletons. This clonotype appeared a few times.

Sequencing was carried out using blood. The TCR comes from a man in his 70s in good health. The gene calls are TRBV2 and TRBJ2-2; TRBD2 matches at 8 bases. The CDR3 loop is CASRGGMNTGELFF. The CDR3 DNA reads TGTGCCAGCCGGGGGGGGATGAACACCGGGGAGCTGTTTTTT. The whole variable domain, remainder taken from reference TRBV2 and TRBJ2-2, is EPEVTQTPSHQVTQMGQEVILRCVPISNHLYFYWYRQILGQKVEFLVSFYNNEISEKSEIFDDQFSVERPDGSNFTLKIRSTKLEDSAMYFCASRGGMNTGELFFGEGSRLTVL.